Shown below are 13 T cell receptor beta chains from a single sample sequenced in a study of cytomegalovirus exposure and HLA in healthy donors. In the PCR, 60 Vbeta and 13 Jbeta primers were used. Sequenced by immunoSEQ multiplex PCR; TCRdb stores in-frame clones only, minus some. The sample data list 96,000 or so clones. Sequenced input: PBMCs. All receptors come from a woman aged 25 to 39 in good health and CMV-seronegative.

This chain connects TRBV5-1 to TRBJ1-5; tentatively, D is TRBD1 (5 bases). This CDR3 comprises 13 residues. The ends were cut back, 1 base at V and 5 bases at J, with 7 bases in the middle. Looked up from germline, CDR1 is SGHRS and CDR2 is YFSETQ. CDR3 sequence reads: CASSLRGDQPQHF. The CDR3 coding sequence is TGCGCCAGCAGCTTGAGGGGTGATCAGCCCCAGCATTTT.

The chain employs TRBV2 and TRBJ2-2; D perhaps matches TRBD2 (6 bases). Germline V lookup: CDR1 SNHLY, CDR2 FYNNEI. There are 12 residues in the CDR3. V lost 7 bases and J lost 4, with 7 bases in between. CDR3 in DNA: TGTGCCAGCATGGGGGGCACCGGGGAGCTGTTTTTT. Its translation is CASMGGTGELFF.

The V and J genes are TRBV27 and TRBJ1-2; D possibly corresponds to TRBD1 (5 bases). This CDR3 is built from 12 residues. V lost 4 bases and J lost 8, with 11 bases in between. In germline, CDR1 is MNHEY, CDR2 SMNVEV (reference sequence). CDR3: CASSSGGRGYTF. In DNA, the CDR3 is TGTGCCAGCAGTTCCGGGGGTCGCGGCTACACCTTC.

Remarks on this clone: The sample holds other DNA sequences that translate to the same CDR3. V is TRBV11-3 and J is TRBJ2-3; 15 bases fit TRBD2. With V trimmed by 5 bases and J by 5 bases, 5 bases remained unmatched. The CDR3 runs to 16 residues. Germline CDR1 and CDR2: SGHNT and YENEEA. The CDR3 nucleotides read TGTGCCAGCAGCCCGGGGACTAGCGGGAGGCTAGATACGCAGTATTTT. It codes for CASSPGTSGRLDTQYF.

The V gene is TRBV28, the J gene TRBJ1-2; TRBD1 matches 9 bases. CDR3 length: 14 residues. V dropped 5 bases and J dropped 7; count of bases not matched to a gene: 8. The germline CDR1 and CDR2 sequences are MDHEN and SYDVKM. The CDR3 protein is CASSGDRGAGGYTF. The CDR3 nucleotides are TGTGCCAGCAGTGGTGACAGGGGGGCAGGTGGCTACACCTTC.

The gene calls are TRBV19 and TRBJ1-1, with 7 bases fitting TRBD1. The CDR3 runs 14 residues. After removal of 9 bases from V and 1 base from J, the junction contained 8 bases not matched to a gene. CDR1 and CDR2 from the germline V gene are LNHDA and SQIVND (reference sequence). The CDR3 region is CASRQGIGNTEAFF. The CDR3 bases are TGTGCCAGCAGACAGGGAATAGGGAACACTGAAGCTTTCTTT.

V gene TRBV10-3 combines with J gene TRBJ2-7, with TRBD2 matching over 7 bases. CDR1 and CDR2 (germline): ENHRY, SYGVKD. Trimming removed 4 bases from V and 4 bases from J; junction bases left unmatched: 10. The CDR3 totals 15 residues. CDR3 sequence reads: CAISARLATQYEQYF. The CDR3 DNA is TGTGCCATCAGTGCAAGACTAGCCACACAATACGAGCAGTACTTC.

CDR3 nucleotide sequence: TGTGCCAGCAGCCCGGTCGGCTCTGGAAACACCATATATTTT. This translates into CASSPVGSGNTIYF. The J gene is TRBJ1-3, the V gene TRBV6-5; no firm D call. CDR3 size: 14 residues. Germline CDR1 MNHEY, CDR2 SVGAGI. V lost 6 bases to trimming and J lost 0 bases, with 9 bases between them.

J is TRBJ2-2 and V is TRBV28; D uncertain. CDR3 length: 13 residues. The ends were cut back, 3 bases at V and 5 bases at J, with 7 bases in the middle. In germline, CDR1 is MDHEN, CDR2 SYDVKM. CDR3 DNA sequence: TGTGCCAGCAGTTTCCGGGTTACCGGGGAGCTGTTTTTT. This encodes CASSFRVTGELFF.

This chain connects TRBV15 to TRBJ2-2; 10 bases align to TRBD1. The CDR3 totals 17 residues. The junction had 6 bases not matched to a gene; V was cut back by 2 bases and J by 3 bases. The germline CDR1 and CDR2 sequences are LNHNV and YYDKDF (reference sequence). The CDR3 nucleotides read TGTGCCACCAGCAGAACCAGGACAGGGGGTGACACCGGGGAGCTGTTTTTT. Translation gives CATSRTRTGGDTGELFF. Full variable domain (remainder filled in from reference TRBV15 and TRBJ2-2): DAMVIQNPRYQVTQFGKPVTLSCSQTLNHNVMYWYQQKSSQAPKLLFHYYDKDFNNEADTPDNFQSRRPNTSFCFLDIRSPGLGDTAMYLCATSRTRTGGDTGELFFGEGSRLTVL.

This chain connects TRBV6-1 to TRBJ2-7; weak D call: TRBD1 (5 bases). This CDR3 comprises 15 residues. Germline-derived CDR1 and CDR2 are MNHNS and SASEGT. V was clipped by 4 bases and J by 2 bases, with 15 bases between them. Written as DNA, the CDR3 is TGTGCCAGCAGTGGGCGGACACTACCAACCTACGAGCAGTACTTC. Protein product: CASSGRTLPTYEQYF.

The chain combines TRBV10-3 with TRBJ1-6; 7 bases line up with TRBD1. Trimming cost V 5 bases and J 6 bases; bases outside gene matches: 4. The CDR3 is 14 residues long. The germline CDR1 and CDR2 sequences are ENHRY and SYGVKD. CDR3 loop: CAISPGQANSPLHF. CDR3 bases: TGTGCCATCAGTCCTGGACAGGCTAATTCACCCCTCCACTTT.

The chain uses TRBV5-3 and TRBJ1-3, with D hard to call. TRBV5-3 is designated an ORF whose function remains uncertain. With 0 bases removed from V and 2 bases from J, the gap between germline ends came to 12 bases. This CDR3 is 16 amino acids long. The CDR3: CARSLDSRMPGNTIYF. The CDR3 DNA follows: TGTGCCAGAAGCTTGGATTCGCGTATGCCTGGAAACACCATATATTTT.